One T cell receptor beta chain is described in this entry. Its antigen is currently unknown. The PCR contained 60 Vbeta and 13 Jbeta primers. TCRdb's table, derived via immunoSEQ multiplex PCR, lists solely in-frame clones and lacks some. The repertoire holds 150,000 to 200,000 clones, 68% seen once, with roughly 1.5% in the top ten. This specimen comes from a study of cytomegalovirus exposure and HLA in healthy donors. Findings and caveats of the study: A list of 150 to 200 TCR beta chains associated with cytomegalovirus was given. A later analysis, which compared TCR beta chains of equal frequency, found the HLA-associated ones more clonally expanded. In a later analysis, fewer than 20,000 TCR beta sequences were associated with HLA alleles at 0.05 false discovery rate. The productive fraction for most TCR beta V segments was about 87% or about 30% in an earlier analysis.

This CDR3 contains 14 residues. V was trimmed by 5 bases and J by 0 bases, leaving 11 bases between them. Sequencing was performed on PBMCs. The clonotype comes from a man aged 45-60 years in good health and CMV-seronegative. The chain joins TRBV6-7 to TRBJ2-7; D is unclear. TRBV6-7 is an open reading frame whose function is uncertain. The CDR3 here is CASSEQFSSYEQYF. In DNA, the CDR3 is TGTGCCAGCAGTGAACAGTTTTCCTCCTACGAGCAGTACTTC.